Included here is one T cell receptor (beta chain) sequence, with context. This clone was seen a few times. The antigen it binds to is not known. No base quality values were provided; no much bigger clone lies one nucleotide off. These data come from a study of beta chain features in type 1 diabetes (dated by TCRdb to the late 2010s). General notes on the study: Mean age, gender distribution, total cell number and subset yield did not differ between patients and healthy donors. A total of 107,917,701 sorted cells were examined across all samples, and a strong correlation was observed between cell number per subset and RNA yield. In the study, recently diagnosed type 1 diabetes patients and matched healthy donors were compared on the TCRB repertoires of their sorted circulating CD4+ T cell subsets. Naive and central memory subsets were obtained from all 28 donors, but regulatory and stem cell-like memory subsets were isolated from only 8 patients and roughly 8 healthy donors. The paper as a whole reports these results and caveats: Patients with type 1 diabetes made fewer insertions and deleted more nucleotides at VDJ recombination sites, implying thymic rearrangement abnormalities. Naive, central memory and regulatory TCRB repertoires appeared to be more similar among patients than among healthy donors. HLA sub-analyses involved small numbers of individuals, so any influence of HLA type on TCRB rearrangement remained unresolved. Because cDNA was sequenced instead of genomic DNA, highly expressing activated cells could be over-represented, though the groups showed no difference in activation or CD3 levels. A moderate but significant shortening of TCRB CDR3 length was observed in type 1 diabetes patients in all four CD4+ subsets. Shorter templates might be favored by PCR, yet because patient and control samples were amplified and corrected together, any such skew would affect both groups equally.

Looking up the germline V gene yields CDR1 SNHLY and CDR2 FYNNEI. V is trimmed back by 6 bases and J by 10 bases, and the junction contains 9 bases that no gene match accounts for. From its cysteine to its phenylalanine, the CDR3 spans 14 amino acids. The retained sequence is limited to the CDR3, 42 bases, with the frame set at the first base. The High Capacity cDNA Reverse Transcription Kit was used to reverse transcribe all of the isolated RNA, meaning that expressed TCRB transcripts were what got sequenced. Deep immunoSEQ sequencing was applied to naive, central memory and regulatory T cell samples, giving an average of approximately 4 million total reads per sample. Sorted cells were lysed in RLT buffer and RNA was extracted with DNase-treated RNeasy Micro or Mini kits, depending on cell number. To prevent cross-contamination, each cell subset was processed individually, whereas patient and healthy donor samples were processed jointly. The immunoSEQ multiplex PCR was used to amplify TCRB sequences from cDNA, generating 87-bp fragments that spanned the CDR3 region. The amplicons were sequenced using the Illumina HiSeq platform. The source study handled its data this way. Synthetic template baselines were used to correct PCR bias computationally, reads within Hamming distance 2 were collapsed, and singletons that could not be merged were discarded. By aligning reads against IMGT, V, D and J genes, CDR3 length, and insertions or deletions at six rearrangement sites were assigned. Within each subset, clonotype counts were normalized to sorted cell number, after which true diversity and Gini coefficients were computed with the tcR R package. The overlap coefficient, calculated on TCRB nucleotide sequences, was used to quantify repertoire sharing. As a proxy for the pre-selection repertoire, out-of-frame TCRB sequences from naive cells were analyzed. TCRdb re-hosts the immuneACCESS table, in-frame sequences only. Its copies lack some clones; in the studies checked, an unresolved V gene accounts for under half of them, and the cause for the rest is not known. V and J calls and clone size come straight from that table; D and trimming were deduced from the DNA. This sample has a few hundred thousand clones in its table, and around 12% of those were observed once. The ten largest clones capture around 0.0099% of the sample.

A single peripheral blood draw of approximately 0.11 L on average was collected from each donor into heparinised tubes. Using a panel that included CD45RO, CCR7, CD25, CD127, CD95 and CD27, naive, central memory, regulatory and stem cell-like memory CD4+ T cells were sorted on a BD FACSAria II. All sorted populations exceeded 95% purity. PBMCs were isolated right away by Lymphoprep density gradient centrifugation and were stained directly, without culture. Samples were stained and sorted in pairs, with one healthy donor and one patient per experiment, so that batch effects were minimized. The specimen was naive CD4+ T cells from blood. The label giving this sample's cell subset or site can be read as: true naive CD4+ T cells. This TCR derives from a young woman with type 1 diabetes. This chain is built from TRBV2 and TRBJ1-6; the central 7 bases match TRBD1. The CDR3 in this case is CASRRTGRGSPLHF. DNA sequence: TGTGCCAGCAGACGGACAGGCCGGGGCTCACCCCTCCACTTT.